This paragraph reports one T cell receptor beta chain. The antigen remains undetermined. At the DNA level, this CDR3 is encoded by other sequences in the same sample as well. This CDR3 is 14 amino acids long. The V and J ends lost 3 bases and 3 bases respectively, with 10 bases between them. Germline V gene sequence: CDR1 SEHNR, CDR2 FQNEAQ (reference sequence). This sample stems from a study of identifying expanded T cells in peripheral blood. The table came from immunoSEQ multiplex PCR; TCRdb's copy has only in-frame clones and leaves some out. The sample has around 120,000 clones, 85% to 90% seen once. No infections or other immune events were documented during collection. General study results and limits: Differentially abundant clones: around 1.1 between replicates, 15 to 17 at two to three weeks, around 19 at four. Across healthy donors, higher total template counts meant significantly greater approximately 2-week count variance.

The sample consisted of blood. The source of this sequence is a person between 18 and 75 years old in good health. The rearrangement uses TRBV7-9 and TRBJ2-3; weak D call: TRBD1 (5 bases). CDR3 sequence reads: CASSLDTWTDTQYF. The CDR3 bases are TGTGCCAGCAGCTTGGACACTTGGACAGATACGCAGTATTTT.